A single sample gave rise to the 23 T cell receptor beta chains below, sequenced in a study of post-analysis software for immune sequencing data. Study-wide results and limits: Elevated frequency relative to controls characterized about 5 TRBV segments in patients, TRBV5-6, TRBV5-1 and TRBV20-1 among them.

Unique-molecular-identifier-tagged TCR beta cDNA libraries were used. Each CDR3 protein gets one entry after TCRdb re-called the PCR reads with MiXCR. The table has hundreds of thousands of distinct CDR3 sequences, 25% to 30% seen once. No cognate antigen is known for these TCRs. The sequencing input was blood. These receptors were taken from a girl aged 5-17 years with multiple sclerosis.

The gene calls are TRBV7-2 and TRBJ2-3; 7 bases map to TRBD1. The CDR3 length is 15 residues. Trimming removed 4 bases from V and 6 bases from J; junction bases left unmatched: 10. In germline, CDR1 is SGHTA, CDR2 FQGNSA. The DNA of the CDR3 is TGTGCCAGCAGCTGGGACAGAAGGAGTTCGGATACGCAGTATTTT. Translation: CASSWDRRSSDTQYF. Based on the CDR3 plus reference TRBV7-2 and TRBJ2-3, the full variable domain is GAGVSQSPSNKVTEKGKDVELRCDPISGHTALYWYRQSLGQGLEFLIYFQGNSAPDKSGLPSDRFSAERTGGSVSTLTIQRTQQEDSAVYLCASSWDRRSSDTQYFGPGTRLTVL.

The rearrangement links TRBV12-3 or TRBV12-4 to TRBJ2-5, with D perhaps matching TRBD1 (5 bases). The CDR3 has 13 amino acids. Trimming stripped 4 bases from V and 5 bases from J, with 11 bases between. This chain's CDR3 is CASSSRQWETQYF. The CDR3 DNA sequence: TGTGCCAGCAGTTCCCGACAGTGGGAGACCCAGTACTTC.

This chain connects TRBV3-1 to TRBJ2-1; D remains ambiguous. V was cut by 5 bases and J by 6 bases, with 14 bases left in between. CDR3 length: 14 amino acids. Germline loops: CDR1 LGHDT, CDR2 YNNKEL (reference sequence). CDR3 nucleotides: TGTGCCAGCAGCTCCCGACTGAGCGTCAATGAGCAGTTCTTC. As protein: CASSSRLSVNEQFF.

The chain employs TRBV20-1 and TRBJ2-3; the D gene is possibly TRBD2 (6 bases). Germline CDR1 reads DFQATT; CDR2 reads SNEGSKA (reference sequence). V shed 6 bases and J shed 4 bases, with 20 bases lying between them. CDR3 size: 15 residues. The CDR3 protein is CSATTDRAGPDTQYF. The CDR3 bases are TGCAGTGCCACGACGGACCGAGCGGGCCCAGATACGCAGTATTTT.

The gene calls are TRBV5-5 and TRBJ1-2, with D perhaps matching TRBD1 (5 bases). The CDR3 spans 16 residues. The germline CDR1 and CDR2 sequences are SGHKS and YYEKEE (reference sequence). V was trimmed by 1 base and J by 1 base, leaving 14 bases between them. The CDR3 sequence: CASSLFQGEINYGYTF. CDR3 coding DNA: TGTGCCAGCAGCTTGTTTCAGGGTGAGATTAACTATGGCTACACCTTC.

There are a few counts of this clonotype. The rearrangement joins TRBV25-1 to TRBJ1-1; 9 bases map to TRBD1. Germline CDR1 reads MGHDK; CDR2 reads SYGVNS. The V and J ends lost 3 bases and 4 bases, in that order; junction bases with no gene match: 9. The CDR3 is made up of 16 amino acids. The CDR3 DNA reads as TGTGCCAGCAGTGACGCATTGGGACAGGGAAGCACTGAAGCTTTCTTT. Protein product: CASSDALGQGSTEAFF.

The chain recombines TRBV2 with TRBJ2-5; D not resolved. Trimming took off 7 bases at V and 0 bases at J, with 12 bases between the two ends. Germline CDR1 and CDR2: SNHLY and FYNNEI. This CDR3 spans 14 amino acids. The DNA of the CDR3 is TGTGCCAGCAAGGGCAGAACGTACCAAGAGACCCAGTACTTC. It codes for CASKGRTYQETQYF. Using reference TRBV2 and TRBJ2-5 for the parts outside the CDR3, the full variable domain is EPEVTQTPSHQVTQMGQEVILRCVPISNHLYFYWYRQILGQKVEFLVSFYNNEISEKSEIFDDQFSVERPDGSNFTLKIRSTKLEDSAMYFCASKGRTYQETQYFGPGTRLLVL.

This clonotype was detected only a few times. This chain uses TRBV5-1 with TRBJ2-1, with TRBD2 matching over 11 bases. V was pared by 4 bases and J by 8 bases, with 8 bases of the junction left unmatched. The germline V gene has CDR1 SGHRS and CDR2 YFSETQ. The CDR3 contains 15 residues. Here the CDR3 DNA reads TGCGCCAGCAGCCGACTTAGCGGGGGGGCCTATGAGCAGTTCTTC. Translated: CASSRLSGGAYEQFF. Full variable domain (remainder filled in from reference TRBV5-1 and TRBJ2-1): KAGVTQTPRYLIKTRGQQVTLSCSPISGHRSVSWYQQTPGQGLQFLFEYFSETQRNKGNFPGRFSGRQFSNSRSEMNVSTLELGDSALYLCASSRLSGGAYEQFFGPGTRLTVL.

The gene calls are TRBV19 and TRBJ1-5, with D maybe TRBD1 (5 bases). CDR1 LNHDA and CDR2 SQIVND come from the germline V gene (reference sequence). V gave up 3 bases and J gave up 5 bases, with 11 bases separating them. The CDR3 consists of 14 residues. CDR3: CASSIRGRDQPQHF. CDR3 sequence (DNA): TGTGCCAGTAGTATCCGGGGCCGGGATCAGCCCCAGCATTTT.

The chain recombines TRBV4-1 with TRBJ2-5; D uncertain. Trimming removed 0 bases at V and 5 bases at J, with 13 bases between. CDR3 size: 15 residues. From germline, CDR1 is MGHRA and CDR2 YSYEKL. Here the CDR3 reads CASSQEVRLRETQYF. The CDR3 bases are TGCGCCAGCAGCCAAGAAGTTCGGCTACGCGAGACCCAGTACTTC.

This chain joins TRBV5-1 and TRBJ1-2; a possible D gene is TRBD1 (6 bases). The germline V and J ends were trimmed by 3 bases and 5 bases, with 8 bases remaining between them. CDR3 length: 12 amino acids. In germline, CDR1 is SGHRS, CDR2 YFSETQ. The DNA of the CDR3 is TGCGCCAGCAGCTCAGGACAGTATGGCTACACCTTC. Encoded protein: CASSSGQYGYTF.

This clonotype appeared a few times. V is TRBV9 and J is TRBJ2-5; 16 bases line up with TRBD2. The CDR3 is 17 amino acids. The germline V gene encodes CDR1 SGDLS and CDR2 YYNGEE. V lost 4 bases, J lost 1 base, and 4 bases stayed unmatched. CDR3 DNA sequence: TGTGCCAGCAGCCCGGGACTAGCGGGGGGGACCCAAGAGACCCAGTACTTC. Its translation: CASSPGLAGGTQETQYF.

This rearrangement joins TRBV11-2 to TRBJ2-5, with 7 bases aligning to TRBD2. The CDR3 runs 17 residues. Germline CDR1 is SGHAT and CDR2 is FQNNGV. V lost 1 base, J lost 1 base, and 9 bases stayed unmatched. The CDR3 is CASSLVVASGFQETQYF. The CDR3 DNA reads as TGTGCCAGCAGCTTAGTGGTCGCTAGCGGCTTCCAAGAGACCCAGTACTTC.

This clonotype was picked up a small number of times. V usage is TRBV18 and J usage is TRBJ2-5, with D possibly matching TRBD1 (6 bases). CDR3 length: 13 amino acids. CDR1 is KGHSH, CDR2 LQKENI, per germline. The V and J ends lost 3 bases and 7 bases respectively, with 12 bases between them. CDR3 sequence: CASSPDSFATQYF. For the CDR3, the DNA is TGTGCCAGCTCACCGGACAGCTTTGCGACCCAGTACTTC.

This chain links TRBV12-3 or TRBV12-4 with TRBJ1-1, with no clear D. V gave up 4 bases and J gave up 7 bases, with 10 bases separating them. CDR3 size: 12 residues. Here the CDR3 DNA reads TGTGCCAGCAGTTCCGACTCCATTGAAGCTTTCTTT. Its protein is CASSSDSIEAFF.

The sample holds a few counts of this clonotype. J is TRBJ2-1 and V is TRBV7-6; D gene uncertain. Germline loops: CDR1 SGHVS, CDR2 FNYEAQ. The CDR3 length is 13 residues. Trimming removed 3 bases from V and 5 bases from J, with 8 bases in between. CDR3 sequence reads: CASSFGANNEQFF. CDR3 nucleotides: TGTGCCAGCAGCTTCGGCGCTAACAATGAGCAGTTCTTC. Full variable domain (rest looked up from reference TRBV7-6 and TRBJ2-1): GAGVSQSPRYKVTKRGQDVALRCDPISGHVSLYWYRQALGQGPEFLTYFNYEAQQDKSGLPNDRFSAERPEGSISTLTIQRTEQRDSAMYRCASSFGANNEQFFGPGTRLTVL.

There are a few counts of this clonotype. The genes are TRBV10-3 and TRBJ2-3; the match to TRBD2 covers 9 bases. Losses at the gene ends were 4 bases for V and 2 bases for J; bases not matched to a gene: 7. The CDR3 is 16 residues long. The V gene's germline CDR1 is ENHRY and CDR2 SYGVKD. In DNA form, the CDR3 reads TGTGCCATCAGTGGACGACTAGCGGAGCACACAGATACGCAGTATTTT. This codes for CAISGRLAEHTDTQYF.

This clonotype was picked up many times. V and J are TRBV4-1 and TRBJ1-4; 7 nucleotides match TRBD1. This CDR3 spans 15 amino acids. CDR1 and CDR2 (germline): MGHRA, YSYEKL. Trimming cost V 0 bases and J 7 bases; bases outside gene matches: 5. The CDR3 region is CASSQDDRVGEKLFF. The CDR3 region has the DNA TGCGCCAGCAGCCAAGACGACAGGGTGGGTGAAAAACTGTTTTTT.

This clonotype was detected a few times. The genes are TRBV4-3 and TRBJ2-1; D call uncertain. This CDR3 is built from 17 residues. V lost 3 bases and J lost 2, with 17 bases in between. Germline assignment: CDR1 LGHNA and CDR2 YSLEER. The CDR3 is CASSHFPSDLAYNEQFF. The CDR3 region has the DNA TGCGCCAGCAGCCACTTCCCTTCCGACCTGGCCTACAATGAGCAGTTCTTC.

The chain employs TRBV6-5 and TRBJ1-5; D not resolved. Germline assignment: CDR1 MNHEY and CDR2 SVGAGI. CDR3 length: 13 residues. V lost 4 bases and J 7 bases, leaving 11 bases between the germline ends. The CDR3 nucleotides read TGTGCCAGCAGTTCGACCCCAAAGCAGCCCCAGCATTTT. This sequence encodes CASSSTPKQPQHF.

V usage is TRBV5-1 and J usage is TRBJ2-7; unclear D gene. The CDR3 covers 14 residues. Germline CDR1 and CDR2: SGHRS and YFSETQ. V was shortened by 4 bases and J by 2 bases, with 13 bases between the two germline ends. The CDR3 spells CASSPTLGTYEQYF. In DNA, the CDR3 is TGCGCCAGCAGCCCGACCCTAGGTACCTACGAGCAGTACTTC.

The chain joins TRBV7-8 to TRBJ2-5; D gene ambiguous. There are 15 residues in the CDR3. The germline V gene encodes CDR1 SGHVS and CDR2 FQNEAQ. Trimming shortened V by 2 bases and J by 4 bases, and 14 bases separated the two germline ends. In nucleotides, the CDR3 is TGTGCCAGCAGCTTATCCGACTCCCCCGGAGAGACCCAGTACTTC. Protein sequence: CASSLSDSPGETQYF.

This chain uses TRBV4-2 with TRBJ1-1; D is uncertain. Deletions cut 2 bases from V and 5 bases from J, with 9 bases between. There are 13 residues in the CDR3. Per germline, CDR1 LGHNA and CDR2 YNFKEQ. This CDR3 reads CASSQRDGTEAFF. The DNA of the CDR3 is TGTGCCAGCAGCCAACGAGACGGTACTGAAGCTTTCTTT.